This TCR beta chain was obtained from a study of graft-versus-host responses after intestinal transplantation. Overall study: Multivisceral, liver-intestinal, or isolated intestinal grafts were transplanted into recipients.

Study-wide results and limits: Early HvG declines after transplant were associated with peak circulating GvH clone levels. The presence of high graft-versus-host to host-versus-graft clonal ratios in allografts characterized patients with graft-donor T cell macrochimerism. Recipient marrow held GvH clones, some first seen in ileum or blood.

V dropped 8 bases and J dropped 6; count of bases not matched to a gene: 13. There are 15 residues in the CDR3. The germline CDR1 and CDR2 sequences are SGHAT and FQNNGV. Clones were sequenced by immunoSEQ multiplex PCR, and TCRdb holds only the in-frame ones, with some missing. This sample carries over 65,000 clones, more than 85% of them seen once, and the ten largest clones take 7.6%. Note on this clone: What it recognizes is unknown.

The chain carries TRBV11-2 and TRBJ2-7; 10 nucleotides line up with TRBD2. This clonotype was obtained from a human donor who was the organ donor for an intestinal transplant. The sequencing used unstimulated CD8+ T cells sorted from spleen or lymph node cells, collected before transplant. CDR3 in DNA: TGTGCCAGCGCTCCTCTCCTAGCGGGAGAATTCGAGCAGTACTTC. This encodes CASAPLLAGEFEQYF.